The clone carrying this T cell receptor beta chain appeared many times. The antigen is not known. This sample is part of a study of T cells in Graves' hyperthyroidism and ophthalmopathy. Patients with uncontrolled infections, other autoimmune diseases, pregnancy or lactation were excluded. Amplification targeted TCR beta CDR3 regions from RNA transcripts. HTBI primers drove first-round RT-PCR of the TCR CDR3. TCRdb used MiXCR to reprocess the multiplex PCR reads, holding one entry per CDR3 protein. The sample holds roughly 700,000 distinct CDR3 sequences, approximately 36% seen once. The study, taken as a whole, reports: Expanded thyroid clonotypes (above 0.001) were mostly also found in blood.

The CDR3 extends over 15 amino acids. The ends lost 0 bases at V and 3 bases at J; junction bases unmatched: 2. The germline V gene encodes CDR1 SGHVS and CDR2 FNYEAQ. The gene calls are TRBV7-6 and TRBJ1-1; 9 bases are a match to TRBD1. This receptor was identified in a woman in her thirties or forties with Graves' hyperthyroidism. Sequenced: blood. The CDR3 nucleotides read TGTGCCAGCAGCTTAGCGGACAGGGGACACACTGAAGCTTTCTTT. Protein: CASSLADRGHTEAFF.